This TCR beta chain was recorded in a study of OX40 agonist ivuxolimab in advanced cancers. In the study overall: Prior anti-PD-1, anti-PD-L1 or anti-CTLA-4 therapy did not bar entry, and 30% to 40% had some.

J lost 2 bases, V lost 2 bases, and 3 bases had no gene match. Looked up from germline, CDR1 is SGHRS and CDR2 is YFSETQ. The CDR3 is 15 residues long. Method: immunoSEQ multiplex PCR; TCRdb's copy keeps in-frame clones and lacks some. The sample carries approximately 60,000 clones, about 93% recorded once. The clonotype comes from an adult with an advanced solid tumor such as melanoma, head and neck, liver or kidney cancer. The rearrangement links TRBV5-1 to TRBJ2-1; 8 nucleotides agree with TRBD1. The input for sequencing was CD4+ or CD8+ T cells sorted from blood, taken in a trial of the OX40 agonist ivuxolimab. The CDR3: CASSLETGAYNEQFF. Here the CDR3 DNA reads TGCGCCAGCAGCTTAGAGACAGGGGCCTACAATGAGCAGTTCTTC.